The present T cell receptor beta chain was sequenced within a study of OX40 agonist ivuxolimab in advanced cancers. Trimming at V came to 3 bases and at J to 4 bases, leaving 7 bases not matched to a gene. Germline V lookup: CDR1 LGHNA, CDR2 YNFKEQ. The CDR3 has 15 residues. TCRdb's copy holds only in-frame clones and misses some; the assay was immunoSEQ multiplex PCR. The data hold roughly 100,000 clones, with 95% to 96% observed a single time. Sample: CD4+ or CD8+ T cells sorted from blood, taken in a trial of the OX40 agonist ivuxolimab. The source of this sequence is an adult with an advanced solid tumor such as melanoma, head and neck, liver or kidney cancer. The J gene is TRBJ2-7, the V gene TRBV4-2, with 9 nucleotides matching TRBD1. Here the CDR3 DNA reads TGTGCCAGCAGCCAGGAGGACAGGGGCCTGTACGAGCAGTACTTC. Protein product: CASSQEDRGLYEQYF.